One TCR beta chain is described in this entry. The data derive from a study of technical replicates of blood from several donors. Between the trimmed V and J ends, which lost 7 bases and 2 bases, there was a span of 10 bases. Per the germline V gene, CDR1 is SNHLY and CDR2 is FYNNEI. This CDR3 has 13 residues. Some clones are missing from TCRdb's copy, which holds only in-frame ones; the method was immunoSEQ multiplex PCR. The sample contains roughly 80,000 clones, 89% of which appear only once. This clonotype originated in a human donor in good health. V and J are TRBV2 and TRBJ2-3; D may be TRBD1 (5 bases). Material for sequencing was T cells isolated from PBMCs. This chain's CDR3 is CASTGRVTDTQYF. CDR3 bases: TGTGCCAGCACGGGCAGGGTCACAGATACGCAGTATTTT.